Listed here is a single T cell receptor (beta chain). The specificity of this receptor is unknown. There are no base qualities to consult, and no much larger clone falls within one base. Different DNA sequences within this sample yield the same CDR3. The data were obtained in a study of control samples from healthy donors and cancer patients (dated by TCRdb to the early 2020s). The library was built by means of the immunoSEQ multiplex PCR assay. In TCRdb, the immuneACCESS table is reduced to in-frame sequences with V and J assigned. These tables do not hold every clone; where another copy was compared, an unresolved V gene accounts for under half, and the others remain unexplained. Recorded for this sample are about 170,000 clones; more than 85% of them occurred a single time. 2% of the sample goes to the ten largest clones. Sequenced input: blood. The source of this sequence is a woman in her thirties or forties in good health.

The CDR3 region has the sequence CASSYTGNQPQHF. The DNA is TGTGCCAGCAGTTACACAGGGAATCAGCCCCAGCATTTT. The V and J genes are TRBV6-5 and TRBJ1-5; the D gene is possibly TRBD1, with 6 bases matching. Relative to germline, V is 2 bases shorter and J is 4 bases shorter, with 6 bases between their ends. The germline V gene yields MNHEY for CDR1 and SVGAGI for CDR2. There are 13 amino acids in the CDR3, from cysteine to phenylalanine inclusive. CDR3 DNA only is kept here, 39 bases in frame from base 1.